These T cell receptor beta chains were read from a single sample in a study of T cells in Graves' hyperthyroidism and ophthalmopathy. A single record per CDR3 protein comes from TCRdb applying MiXCR to the multiplex PCR reads. The sample consists of a few hundred thousand distinct CDR3 sequences, approximately 15% of them appearing once. The sequencing input was blood. These receptors originate from a young woman with Graves' hyperthyroidism. The CDR3 runs from the conserved cysteine through the conserved F or W. The D gene is left open where the match is weak. The size entry is marked missing in some rows and otherwise reads once, few, many or a size class.

V: TRBV10-1; D: .; J: TRBJ2-3; size: .; CDR3: CASSELRAQDTQYF; DNA: TGCGCCAGCAGTGAGCTCCGAGCCCAAGATACGCAGTATTTT
V: TRBV6-4; D: .; J: TRBJ1-1; size: .; CDR3: CASRETLNTEAFF; DNA: TGTGCCAGCAGAGAGACCCTGAACACTGAAGCTTTCTTT
V: TRBV2; D: .; J: TRBJ2-2; size: many; CDR3: CASSRITTGELFF; DNA: TGTGCCAGCAGCCGAATAACCACCGGGGAGCTGTTTTTT
V: TRBV7-6; D: .; J: TRBJ2-6; size: many; CDR3: CASSLGASGANVLTF; DNA: TGTGCCAGCAGCCTAGGGGCATCTGGGGCCAACGTCCTGACTTTC
V: TRBV7-9; D: .; J: TRBJ2-3; size: few; CDR3: CASSILDSRSTDTQYF; DNA: TGTGCCAGCAGCATCCTGGATAGCCGTAGCACAGATACGCAGTATTTT
V: TRBV19; D: .; J: TRBJ1-5; size: few; CDR3: CASTPGRQAYSNQPQHF; DNA: TGTGCCAGTACCCCGGGGCGCCAGGCCTATAGCAATCAGCCCCAGCATTTT
V: TRBV9; D: .; J: TRBJ2-1; size: few; CDR3: CASSSRGPTSNNEQFF; DNA: TGTGCCAGCAGCTCCCGTGGGCCCACGTCCAACAATGAGCAGTTCTTC
V: TRBV28; D: .; J: TRBJ2-5; size: many; CDR3: CASSYTGRDRETQYF; DNA: TGTGCCAGCAGTTATACGGGCAGGGATCGGGAGACCCAGTACTTC
V: TRBV6-2/TRBV6-3; D: TRBD1; J: TRBJ1-2; size: few; CDR3: CASSLGTGVRYGYTF; DNA: TGTGCCAGCAGCCTGGGGACAGGGGTTCGCTATGGCTACACCTTC
V: TRBV28; D: .; J: TRBJ2-1; size: few; CDR3: CASSLSSDQVNEQFF; DNA: TGTGCCAGCAGTTTATCTTCTGACCAAGTGAATGAGCAGTTCTTC
V: TRBV20-1; D: .; J: TRBJ1-1; size: .; CDR3: CSAPWQGSRSEAFF; DNA: TGCAGTGCGCCGTGGCAGGGGAGTAGATCTGAAGCTTTCTTT
V: TRBV27; D: .; J: TRBJ2-4; size: .; CDR3: CASMRGNIQYF; DNA: TGTGCCAGCATGAGGGGAAACATTCAGTACTTC
V: TRBV19; D: .; J: TRBJ2-2; size: .; CDR3: CASERSANTGELFF; DNA: TGTGCCAGCGAGCGGAGTGCGAACACCGGGGAGCTGTTTTTT
V: TRBV29-1; D: .; J: TRBJ2-5; size: .; CDR3: CRPVLYPQETQYF; DNA: TGCAGGCCCGTCCTATACCCCCAAGAGACCCAGTACTTC
V: TRBV20-1; D: .; J: TRBJ2-1; size: once; CDR3: CSAQAGTWGSNEQFF; DNA: TGCAGTGCCCAAGCCGGGACATGGGGATCCAATGAGCAGTTCTTC
V: TRBV11-2; D: TRBD1; J: TRBJ1-2; size: many; CDR3: CASSPDRGSSYGYTF; DNA: TGTGCCAGCAGCCCCGACAGGGGATCATCCTATGGCTACACCTTC
V: TRBV19; D: TRBD2; J: TRBJ2-7; size: few; CDR3: CASSSGVWEGSSYEQYF; DNA: TGTGCCAGTAGTTCCGGAGTATGGGAGGGGAGCTCCTACGAGCAGTACTTC
V: TRBV5-1; D: .; J: TRBJ1-1; size: few; CDR3: CASSLARQGGEAFF; DNA: TGCGCCAGCAGCTTGGCCCGGCAGGGAGGTGAAGCTTTCTTT
V: TRBV4-2; D: .; J: TRBJ1-5; size: many; CDR3: CASSRSTGDSNQPQHF; DNA: TGTGCCAGCAGCCGCAGTACAGGTGATAGCAATCAGCCCCAGCATTTT
V: TRBV27; D: .; J: TRBJ1-2; size: few; CDR3: CASSGIPQVNYGYTF; DNA: TGTGCCAGCAGTGGAATCCCACAGGTTAACTATGGCTACACCTTC
V: TRBV10-3; D: TRBD2; J: TRBJ2-2; size: many; CDR3: CAISASGSGTGELFF; DNA: TGTGCCATCAGTGCCAGCGGGAGTGGCACCGGGGAGCTGTTTTTT
V: TRBV5-6; D: .; J: TRBJ2-7; size: .; CDR3: CASSLVRNEQYF; DNA: TGTGCCAGCAGCTTGGTTAGGAATGAGCAGTACTTC
V: TRBV27; D: .; J: TRBJ1-3; size: few; CDR3: CASSLRGIDSGNTIYF; DNA: TGTGCCAGCAGTTTAAGGGGGATCGACTCTGGAAACACCATATATTTT
V: TRBV12-3/TRBV12-4; D: .; J: TRBJ1-1; size: many; CDR3: CASSFLGLGTEAFF; DNA: TGTGCCAGCAGTTTTTTAGGGCTTGGGACTGAAGCTTTCTTT
V: TRBV28; D: TRBD1; J: TRBJ1-5; size: many; CDR3: CASSSTPGTGNQPQHF; DNA: TGTGCCAGCAGTTCCACCCCCGGGACAGGCAATCAGCCCCAGCATTTT